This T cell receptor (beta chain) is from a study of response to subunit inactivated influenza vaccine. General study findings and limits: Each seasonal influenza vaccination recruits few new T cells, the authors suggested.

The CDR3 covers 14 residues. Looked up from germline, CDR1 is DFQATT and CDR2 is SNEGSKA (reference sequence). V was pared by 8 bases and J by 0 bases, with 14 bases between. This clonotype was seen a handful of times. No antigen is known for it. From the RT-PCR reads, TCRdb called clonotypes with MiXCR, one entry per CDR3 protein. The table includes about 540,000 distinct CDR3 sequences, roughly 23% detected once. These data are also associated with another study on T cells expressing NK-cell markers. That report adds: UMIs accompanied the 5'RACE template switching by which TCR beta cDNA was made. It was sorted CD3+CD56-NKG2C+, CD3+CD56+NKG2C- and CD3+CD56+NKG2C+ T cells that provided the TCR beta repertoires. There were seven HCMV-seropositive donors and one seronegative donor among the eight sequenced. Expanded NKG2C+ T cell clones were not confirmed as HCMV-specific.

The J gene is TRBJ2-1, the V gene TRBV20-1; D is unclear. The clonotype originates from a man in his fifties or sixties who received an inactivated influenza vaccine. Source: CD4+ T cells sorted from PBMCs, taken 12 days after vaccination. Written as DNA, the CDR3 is TGCAGTACCTTCACTGGGGACTCCTACAATGAGCAGTTCTTC. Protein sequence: CSTFTGDSYNEQFF.